At least ten counts were recorded for the clone carrying this T cell receptor (beta chain). This entry belongs to a study of T-cell reconstitution after alpha-beta-depleted transplantation in children. Library preparation (for TCRbeta) was performed with unique molecular identifiers. TCRdb called the PCR reads again in MiXCR, with one record for every CDR3 protein. Among 200,000 to 250,000 distinct CDR3 sequences, approximately 12% were seen once, and the ten largest hold about 2.4%. The V end was cut by 0 bases, the J end by 1 base, with 9 bases between. Looked up from germline, CDR1 is DFQATT and CDR2 is SNEGSKA (reference sequence). The CDR3 loop spans 15 amino acids.

The receptor comes from a human donor who donated a stem cell graft to a child with acute lymphoblastic leukemia. This specimen consisted of PBMCs from the stem cell graft donor, obtained from the stem cell graft. The V call is TRBV20-1, the J call TRBJ2-2, with D perhaps matching TRBD2 (5 bases). The CDR3 nucleotides read TGCAGTGCTAGAGAGGCGGGCCAGAACACCGGGGAGCTGTTTTTT. Its protein is CSAREAGQNTGELFF.